The 6 T cell receptor beta chains given below trace back to one sample, sequenced in a study of metastatic and nonmetastatic thyroid tumors. Using MiXCR, TCRdb reanalyzed the PCR reads. Of about 14,000 clones listed, less than 15% are singletons. Each patient went into thyroid surgery without having received any treatment. The sequenced sample consisted of blood. The origin of the receptors is a female donor with papillary thyroid cancer or a benign thyroid nodule (not recorded which). Some clones in this sample may be carry-over from other donors' samples.

The sample holds many counts of this clone. The chain uses TRBV3-1 and TRBJ1-5, with 8 bases fitting TRBD1. Germline lookup yields CDR1 LGHDT and CDR2 YNNKEL (reference sequence). V trimming: 1 base; J trimming: 7 bases; junction bases outside the gene matches: 12. The length of the CDR3 is 17 residues. The CDR3 nucleotides are TGTGCCAGCAGCCAAGGAATTTCGACAGGGGCTAACCAGCCCCAGCATTTT. Encoded protein: CASSQGISTGANQPQHF.

This clone was seen at least ten times. This sequence joins TRBV7-2 and TRBJ1-1, with D perhaps TRBD1 (5 bases). CDR3 length: 14 residues. Trimming shortened V by 6 bases and J by 0 bases, and 11 bases separated the two germline ends. Germline V gene sequence: CDR1 SGHTA, CDR2 FQGNSA. Here the CDR3 DNA reads TGTGCCAGCAGTCCGGGACGTATGAACACTGAAGCTTTCTTT. This translates into CASSPGRMNTEAFF. Full variable domain (outside the CDR3, taken from reference TRBV7-2 and TRBJ1-1): GAGVSQSPSNKVTEKGKDVELRCDPISGHTALYWYRQSLGQGLEFLIYFQGNSAPDKSGLPSDRFSAERTGGSVSTLTIQRTQQEDSAVYLCASSPGRMNTEAFFGQGTRLTVV.

Worth noting for this clone: One end of the junction fails to match germline, which may point to a read error. V gene TRBV27 combines with J gene TRBJ1-5; possible D gene TRBD1, 6 bases. CDR1 is MNHEY and CDR2 is SMNVEV in the germline V gene (reference sequence). The CDR3 loop spans 17 amino acids. The CDR3 DNA is TGTGCCATCAGTTCTACACGACACCCCTGGGGGGCCCAGCCGCAGCATTTT. Protein: CAISSTRHPWGAQPQHF.

This clone came up many times. The chain carries TRBV13 and TRBJ2-7; tentative D call: TRBD1 (5 bases). Deletions cut 5 bases from V and 3 bases from J, with 14 bases between. CDR3 size: 14 residues. Germline loops: CDR1 PRHDT, CDR2 FYEKMQ (reference sequence). The CDR3 DNA reads TGTGCCAGCAGCCCACGGCACAGGATCTACGAGCAGTACTTC. It specifies CASSPRHRIYEQYF.

As regards this clone: A much larger clone is a single base away; this may be a read error. This CDR3 is also generated by other DNA sequences in the sample. J is TRBJ2-5 and V is TRBV9, with D perhaps TRBD1 (6 bases). CDR1 and CDR2 (germline): SGDLS, YYNGEE. V shed 5 bases and J shed 4 bases, with 21 bases lying between them. The CDR3 extends over 16 amino acids. The CDR3 protein is CASSLGPGQLAETQYF. The CDR3 region has the DNA TGTGCCAGCAGTCTAGGCCCCGGACAGTTAGCAGAGACCCAGTACTTC.

This clone is medium-sized within its sample. The chain is built from TRBV28 and TRBJ1-2; D is unresolved. V lost 2 bases to trimming and J lost 7 bases, with 26 bases between them. CDR3 length equals 18 residues. Germline assignment: CDR1 MDHEN and CDR2 SYDVKM. The CDR3 nucleotides read TGTGCCAGCAGTTTAACCCGGAGGCCGTTTGCTCGGCCGTTTGGCTACACCTTC. Its protein is CASSLTRRPFARPFGYTF.